Listed here are 10 T cell receptor beta chains from one sample, sequenced in a study of blood T cell repertoires in COVID-19. The assay was immunoSEQ multiplex PCR, and TCRdb's table has in-frame clones only and misses some. The sample has 180,000 or so clones; roughly 84% are singletons. Source material: PBMCs or T cells enriched from blood (not recorded which). These receptors were taken from a man aged 50 to 59 who had recovered from COVID-19.

The V and J genes are TRBV3-1 (or the pseudogene TRBV3-2) and TRBJ1-5; no clear D. V lost 1 base to trimming and J lost 1 base, with 8 bases between them. CDR3 size: 15 residues. The germline V gene encodes CDR1 LGHDT and CDR2 YNNKEL (reference sequence). The CDR3: CASSQGRHSNQPQHF. In nucleotides, the CDR3 is TGTGCCAGCAGCCAAGGTCGACACAGCAATCAGCCCCAGCATTTT.

This chain joins TRBV5-1 and TRBJ2-5; 10 bases line up with TRBD2. V lost 0 bases and J lost 6; bases outside the gene matches: 11. The CDR3 contains 17 residues. Germline-derived CDR1 and CDR2 are SGHRS and YFSETQ. In DNA form, the CDR3 reads TGCGCCAGCAGCTTGGAAGTTTTGGCTAGCGGGGGAAAGACCCAGTACTTC. Translating gives CASSLEVLASGGKTQYF.

The gene calls are TRBV4-2 and TRBJ2-5; D is unclear. CDR3 length: 14 amino acids. Germline lookup yields CDR1 LGHNA and CDR2 YNFKEQ. V was clipped by 0 bases and J by 5 bases, with 10 bases between them. The CDR3 region has the DNA TGTGCCAGCAGCCAAGATCCAGCGAGGGAGACCCAGTACTTC. This sequence encodes CASSQDPARETQYF.

The V and J genes are TRBV10-3 and TRBJ1-4; TRBD1 matches at 8 bases. The CDR3 loop spans 15 amino acids. The germline gives CDR1 ENHRY, CDR2 SYGVKD. Trimming removed 6 bases from V and 5 bases from J; junction bases left unmatched: 8. CDR3 nucleotide sequence: TGTGCCATCAGCGAAGGTCCAGGGGGCAATGAAAAACTGTTTTTT. It specifies CAISEGPGGNEKLFF.

The V and J genes are TRBV19 and TRBJ2-7; TRBD2 aligns across 7 bases. This CDR3 has 15 residues. Germline V lookup: CDR1 LNHDA, CDR2 SQIVND (reference sequence). With 1 base clipped from V and 0 bases from J, the junction kept 3 bases outside the gene matches. The CDR3 here is CASSIGGGSSYEQYF. The CDR3, as DNA: TGTGCCAGTAGTATAGGGGGGGGAAGCTCCTACGAGCAGTACTTC. Combining the CDR3 with reference TRBV19 and TRBJ2-7 gives the whole variable domain DGGITQSPKYLFRKEGQNVTLSCEQNLNHDAMYWYRQDPGQGLRLIYYSQIVNDFQKGDIAEGYSVSREKKESFPLTVTSAQKNPTAFYLCASSIGGGSSYEQYFGPGTRLTVT.

The J gene is TRBJ1-2, the V gene TRBV5-1, with D perhaps TRBD1 (6 bases). V was pared by 4 bases and J by 6 bases, with 19 bases between. Looked up from germline, CDR1 is SGHRS and CDR2 is YFSETQ. The CDR3 length is 15 residues. CDR3 coding DNA: TGCGCCAGCAGCCCCTTTATGTGGGGGGGCGATGGCTACACCTTC. Translated, it gives CASSPFMWGGDGYTF.

The chain joins TRBV19 to TRBJ1-1; TRBD1 is a possible D gene (5 bases). Per the germline V gene, CDR1 is LNHDA and CDR2 is SQIVND (reference sequence). CDR3 length equals 17 residues. V shed 3 bases and J shed 5 bases, with 22 bases lying between them. Written as DNA, the CDR3 is TGTGCCAGTAGTATCACATGGGCAGGGCCGGGCCGGACTGAAGCTTTCTTT. Its translation is CASSITWAGPGRTEAFF.

This clone has more than one count but fewer than ten. This rearrangement joins TRBV5-1 to TRBJ2-5, with 8 bases fitting TRBD2. Losses at the gene ends were 1 base for V and 2 bases for J; bases not matched to a gene: 4. CDR1 SGHRS and CDR2 YFSETQ come from the germline V gene. The CDR3 is 15 residues long. The CDR3 region has the DNA TGCGCCAGCAGCTTGAACGGGAGGGTACAAGAGACCCAGTACTTC. It translates to CASSLNGRVQETQYF.

The V gene is TRBV2, the J gene TRBJ1-5; 9 nucleotides align to TRBD1. Germline CDR1 is SNHLY and CDR2 is FYNNEI. Trimming took 5 bases from V and 7 from J; bases not matched to a gene: 6. CDR3 length: 14 residues. CDR3: CASSKDRGNQPQHF. The CDR3 DNA reads as TGTGCCAGCAGTAAGGACAGGGGAAACCAGCCCCAGCATTTT.

The gene calls are TRBV18 and TRBJ1-1; TRBD1 might be the D (5 bases). The germline V gene encodes CDR1 KGHSH and CDR2 LQKENI. The CDR3 covers 13 residues. The V end lost 6 bases, the J end lost 1 base, and 9 bases lay between the germline ends. CDR3 bases: TGTGCCAGCTCGTACACAGGGAACACTGAAGCTTTCTTT. Amino acid sequence: CASSYTGNTEAFF.